The 11 T cell receptor beta chains below come from one sample, sequenced in a study of CD8 T cells in ankylosing spondylitis (dated by TCRdb to the late 2010s). Library preparation employed 5' RACE. The instrument given in TCRdb is Illumina HiSeq 2500. TCRdb redid the processing of the public reads, applying fastp at Q25 and MiXCR, and retained in-frame beta chains. One record per CDR3 amino acid sequence lists the most common genes and DNA. This sample gives about 350,000 distinct CDR3 sequences in total; approximately 22% of them show up just once. The ten biggest clones cover 10% to 15% of the sample. Sequencing input: blood, either unsorted or a sorted T cell fraction (not recorded which). These receptors were taken from a male donor with ankylosing spondylitis or in good health (not recorded which).

This chain connects TRBV2 to TRBJ2-1, with unresolved D. Germline V gene sequence: CDR1 SNHLY, CDR2 FYNNEI. The CDR3 covers 14 residues. Trimming cost V 3 bases and J 0 bases, with 6 bases left between them. The CDR3 is CASSDRSSYNEQFF. DNA of the CDR3: TGTGCCAGCAGTGATAGGAGCTCCTACAATGAGCAGTTCTTC.

This clonotype was counted a few times. This chain joins TRBV3-1 and TRBJ2-5, with 11 nucleotides matching TRBD2. CDR1 is LGHDT and CDR2 is YNNKEL in the germline V gene (reference sequence). This CDR3 contains 16 residues. Trimming removed 2 bases from V and 0 bases from J; junction bases left unmatched: 2. CDR3 coding DNA: TGTGCCAGCAGCCAATTAGCGGGGGGGTACCAAGAGACCCAGTACTTC. This sequence encodes CASSQLAGGYQETQYF.

This clonotype was observed many times. The V gene is TRBV12-3 or TRBV12-4, the J gene TRBJ1-3, with 9 bases lining up with TRBD1. The CDR3 length is 13 residues. V shed 5 bases and J 4 bases; nucleotides not matched to a gene: 0. The CDR3 nucleotides are TGTGCCAGCAGTGGGACAGGGGGAAACACCATATATTTT. As protein: CASSGTGGNTIYF.

This chain joins TRBV5-5 and TRBJ1-1; TRBD1 matches 11 bases. The CDR3 is 15 residues long. Trimming cost V 4 bases and J 4 bases; bases outside gene matches: 6. Per germline, CDR1 SGHKS and CDR2 YYEKEE (reference sequence). The CDR3, as DNA: TGTGCCAGCAGCCTCCGGACAGGGGGCGTCACTGAAGCTTTCTTT. It encodes CASSLRTGGVTEAFF.

This clonotype was seen a handful of times. The rearrangement joins TRBV6-1 to TRBJ2-3, with D possibly called TRBD1 or TRBD2 (5 bases each). Deletions cut 3 bases from V and 4 bases from J, with 14 bases between. The CDR3 length is 15 residues. Germline CDR1 is MNHNS and CDR2 is SASEGT. The CDR3 loop reads CASSDGAGRADTQYF. The CDR3 bases are TGTGCCAGCAGTGACGGGGCAGGTAGGGCAGATACGCAGTATTTT.

J is TRBJ2-2 and V is TRBV21-1; the table calls TRBD1, which could not be checked here. TRBV21-1 represents a pseudogene. The CDR3 has 16 residues. CDR3 loop: CASSKVGTTNTGELFF. CDR3 coding DNA: TGTGCCAGCAGCAAAGTCGGGACAACGAACACCGGGGAGCTGTTTTTT.

In nucleotides, the CDR3 is TGTGCCTGGAGTAGTACAGGGCTCACAGATACGCAGTATTTT. As protein: CAWSSTGLTDTQYF. This chain joins TRBV30 and TRBJ2-3, with a weak D call TRBD1 (6 bases). Germline V gene data show CDR1 as GTSNPN and CDR2 as SVGIG (reference sequence). Deletions cut 2 bases from V and 2 bases from J, with 11 bases between. The CDR3 runs to 14 residues.

This clonotype was seen a handful of times. The junction differs from germline at one of its ends, possibly a read error. This chain joins TRBV20-1 and TRBJ2-1; D is undetermined. The CDR3 is made up of 14 amino acids. Germline-derived CDR1 and CDR2 are DFQATT and SNEGSKA (reference sequence). The CDR3 bases are TGCAGTGCTGGAGAGACGGATCCCTACAATGAGCAGTTCTTC. This translates into CSAGETDPYNEQFF.

The chain has TRBV11-1 and TRBJ2-3; TRBD2 is a possible D gene (6 bases). The CDR3 length is 20 residues. V was clipped by 3 bases and J by 0 bases, with 25 bases between them. The germline gives CDR1 SGHAT, CDR2 FQDESV (reference sequence). Here the CDR3 DNA reads TGTGCCAGCAGCTTGCCTCTCAGCGCGGGGTTACGCACTAGCACAGATACGCAGTATTTT. Translation gives CASSLPLSAGLRTSTDTQYF.

The rearrangement uses TRBV4-1 and TRBJ2-1; D unclear. CDR1 MGHRA and CDR2 YSYEKL come from the germline V gene. Trimming left V 1 base short and J 8 bases short, with 9 bases between. The CDR3 covers 13 residues. CDR3 sequence: CASSQGRSDEQFF. The CDR3 nucleotides read TGCGCCAGCAGCCAAGGGCGTTCGGATGAGCAGTTCTTC.

The V gene is TRBV5-5, the J gene TRBJ2-7; D remains unclear. The V gene's germline CDR1 is SGHKS and CDR2 YYEKEE (reference sequence). The CDR3 sequence is 14 residues long. Deletions cut 0 bases from V and 3 bases from J, with 10 bases between. The CDR3 reads CASSLAPEVYEQYF. In DNA form, the CDR3 reads TGTGCCAGCAGCTTGGCGCCAGAGGTCTACGAGCAGTACTTC.